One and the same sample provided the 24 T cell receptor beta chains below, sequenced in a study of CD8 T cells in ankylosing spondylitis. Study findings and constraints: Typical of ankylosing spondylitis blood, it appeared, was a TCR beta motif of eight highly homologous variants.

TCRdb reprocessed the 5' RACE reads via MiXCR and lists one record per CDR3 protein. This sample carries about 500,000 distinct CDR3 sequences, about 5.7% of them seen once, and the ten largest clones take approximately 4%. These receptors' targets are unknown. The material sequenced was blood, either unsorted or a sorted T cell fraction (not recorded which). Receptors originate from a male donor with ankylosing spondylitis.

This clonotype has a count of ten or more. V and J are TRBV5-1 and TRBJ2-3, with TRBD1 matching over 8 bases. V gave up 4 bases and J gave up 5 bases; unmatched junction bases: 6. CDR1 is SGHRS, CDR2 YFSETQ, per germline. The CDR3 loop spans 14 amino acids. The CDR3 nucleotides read TGCGCCAGCAGCCTAGGACAGGGTATAGATACGCAGTATTTT. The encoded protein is CASSLGQGIDTQYF.

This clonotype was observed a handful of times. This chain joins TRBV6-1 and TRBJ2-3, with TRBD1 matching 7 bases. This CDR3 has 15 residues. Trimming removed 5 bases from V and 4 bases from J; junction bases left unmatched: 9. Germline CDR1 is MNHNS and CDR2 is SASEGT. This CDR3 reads CASSRTGQLADTQYF. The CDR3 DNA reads TGTGCCAGCAGTAGGACAGGACAATTAGCAGATACGCAGTATTTT.

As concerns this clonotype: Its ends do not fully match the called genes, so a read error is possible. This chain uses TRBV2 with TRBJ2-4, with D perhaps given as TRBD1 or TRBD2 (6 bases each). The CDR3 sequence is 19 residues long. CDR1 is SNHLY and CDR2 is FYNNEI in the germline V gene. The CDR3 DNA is TGTACCAGCAGCCGACGGAGGGGGTTGCTATATCAAGCCAAAAACATTCAGTACTTC. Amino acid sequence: CTSSRRRGLLYQAKNIQYF.

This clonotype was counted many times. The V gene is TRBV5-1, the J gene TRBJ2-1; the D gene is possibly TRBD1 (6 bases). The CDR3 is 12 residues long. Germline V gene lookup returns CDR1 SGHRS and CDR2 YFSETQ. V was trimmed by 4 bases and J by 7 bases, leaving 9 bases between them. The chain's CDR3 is CASSHDRNEQFF. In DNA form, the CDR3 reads TGCGCCAGCAGCCACGACAGGAATGAGCAGTTCTTC.

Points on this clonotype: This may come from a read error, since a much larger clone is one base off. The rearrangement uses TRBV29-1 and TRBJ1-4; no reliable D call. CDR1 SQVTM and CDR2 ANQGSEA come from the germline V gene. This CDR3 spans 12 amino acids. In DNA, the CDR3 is TGCAGCGTCCGGGGAAATAGGGAAAGACTGTTTTTT. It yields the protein CSVRGNRERLFF.

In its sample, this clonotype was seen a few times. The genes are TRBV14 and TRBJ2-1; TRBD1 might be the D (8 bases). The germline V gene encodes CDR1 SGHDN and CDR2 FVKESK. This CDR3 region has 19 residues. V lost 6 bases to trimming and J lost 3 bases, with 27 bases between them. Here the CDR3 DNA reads TGTGCCAGCAGTTACACAGGGGGGCTAGCGGTCCCGATCTACAATGAGCAGTTCTTC. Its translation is CASSYTGGLAVPIYNEQFF.

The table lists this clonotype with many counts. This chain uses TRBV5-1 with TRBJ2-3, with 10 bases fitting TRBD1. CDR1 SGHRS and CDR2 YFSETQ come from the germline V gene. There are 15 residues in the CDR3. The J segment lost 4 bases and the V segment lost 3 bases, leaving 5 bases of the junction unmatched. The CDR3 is CASSSGQGVADTQYF. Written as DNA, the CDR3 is TGCGCCAGCAGCTCCGGACAGGGGGTCGCAGATACGCAGTATTTT.

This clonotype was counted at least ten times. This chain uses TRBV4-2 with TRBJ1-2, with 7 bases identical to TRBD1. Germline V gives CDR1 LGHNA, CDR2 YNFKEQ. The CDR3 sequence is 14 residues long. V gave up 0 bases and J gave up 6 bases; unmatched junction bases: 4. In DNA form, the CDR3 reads TGTGCCAGCAGCCAAGACAGGGGGTATAATGGCTACACCTTC. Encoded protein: CASSQDRGYNGYTF.

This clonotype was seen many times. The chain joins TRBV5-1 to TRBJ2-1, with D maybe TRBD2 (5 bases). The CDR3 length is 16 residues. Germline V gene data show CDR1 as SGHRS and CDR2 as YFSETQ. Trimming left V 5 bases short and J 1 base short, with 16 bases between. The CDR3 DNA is TGCGCCAGCAGTTCTGGACTCTCGGCGTCCTACAATGAGCAGTTCTTC. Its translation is CASSSGLSASYNEQFF.

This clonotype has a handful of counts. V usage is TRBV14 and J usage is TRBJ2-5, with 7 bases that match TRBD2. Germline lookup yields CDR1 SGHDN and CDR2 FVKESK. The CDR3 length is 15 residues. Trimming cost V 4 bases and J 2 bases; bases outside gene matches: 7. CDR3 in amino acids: CASSPRTRRQETQYF. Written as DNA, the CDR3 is TGTGCCAGCAGCCCCCGGACTAGAAGGCAAGAGACCCAGTACTTC.

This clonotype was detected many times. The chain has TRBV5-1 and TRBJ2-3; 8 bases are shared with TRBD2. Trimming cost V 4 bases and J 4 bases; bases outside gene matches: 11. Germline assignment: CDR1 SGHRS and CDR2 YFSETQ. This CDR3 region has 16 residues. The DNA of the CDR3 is TGCGCCAGCAGCCCAGCTAGCGGGCGGCGGGCAGATACGCAGTATTTT. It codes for CASSPASGRRADTQYF.

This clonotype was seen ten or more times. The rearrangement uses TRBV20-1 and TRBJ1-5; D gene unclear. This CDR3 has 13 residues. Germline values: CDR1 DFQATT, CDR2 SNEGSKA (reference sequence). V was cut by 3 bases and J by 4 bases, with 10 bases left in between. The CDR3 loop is CSARQSPNQPQHF. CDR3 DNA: TGCAGTGCTAGGCAGTCCCCGAATCAGCCCCAGCATTTT.

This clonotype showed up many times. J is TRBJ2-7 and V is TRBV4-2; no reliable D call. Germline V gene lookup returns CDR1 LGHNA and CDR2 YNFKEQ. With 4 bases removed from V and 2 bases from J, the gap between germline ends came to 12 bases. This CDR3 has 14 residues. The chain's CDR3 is CASSRELGTYEQYF. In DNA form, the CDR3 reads TGTGCCAGCAGCCGAGAACTGGGGACCTACGAGCAGTACTTC.

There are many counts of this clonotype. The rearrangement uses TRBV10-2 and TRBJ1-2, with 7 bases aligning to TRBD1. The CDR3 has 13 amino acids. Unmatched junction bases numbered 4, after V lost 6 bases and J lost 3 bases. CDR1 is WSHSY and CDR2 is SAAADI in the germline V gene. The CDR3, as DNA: TGCGCCAGCAGAACCGGGACAGACTATGGCTACACCTTC. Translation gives CASRTGTDYGYTF.

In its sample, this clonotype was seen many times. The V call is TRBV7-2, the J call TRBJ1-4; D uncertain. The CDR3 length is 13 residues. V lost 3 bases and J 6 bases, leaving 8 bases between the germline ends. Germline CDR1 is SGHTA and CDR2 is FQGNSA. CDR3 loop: CASSLYGDEKLFF. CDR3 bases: TGTGCCAGCAGCTTGTACGGAGATGAAAAACTGTTTTTT.

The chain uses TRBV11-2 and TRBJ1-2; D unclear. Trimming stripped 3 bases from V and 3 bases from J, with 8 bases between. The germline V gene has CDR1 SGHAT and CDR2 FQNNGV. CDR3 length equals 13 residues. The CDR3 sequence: CASSFDTYYGYTF. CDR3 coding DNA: TGTGCCAGCAGCTTTGATACGTACTATGGCTACACCTTC.

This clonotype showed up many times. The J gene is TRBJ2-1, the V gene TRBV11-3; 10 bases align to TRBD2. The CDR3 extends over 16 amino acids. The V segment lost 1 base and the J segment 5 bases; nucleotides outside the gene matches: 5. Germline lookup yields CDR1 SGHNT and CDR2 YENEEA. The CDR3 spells CASSLGTSGVNNEQFF. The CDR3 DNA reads TGTGCCAGCAGCTTAGGAACTAGCGGGGTAAACAATGAGCAGTTCTTC.

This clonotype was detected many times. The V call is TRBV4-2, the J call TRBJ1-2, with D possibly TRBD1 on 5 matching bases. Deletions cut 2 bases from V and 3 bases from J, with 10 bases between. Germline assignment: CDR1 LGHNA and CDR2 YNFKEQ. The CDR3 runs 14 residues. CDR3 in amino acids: CASSQKGSYYGYTF. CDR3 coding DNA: TGTGCCAGCAGCCAAAAGGGGTCCTACTATGGCTACACCTTC.

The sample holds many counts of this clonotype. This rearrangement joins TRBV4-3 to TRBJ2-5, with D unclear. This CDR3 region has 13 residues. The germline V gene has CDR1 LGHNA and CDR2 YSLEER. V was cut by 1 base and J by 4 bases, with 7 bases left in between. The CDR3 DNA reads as TGCGCCAGCAGCCAAGTACCGCGAGAGACCCAGTACTTC. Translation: CASSQVPRETQYF.

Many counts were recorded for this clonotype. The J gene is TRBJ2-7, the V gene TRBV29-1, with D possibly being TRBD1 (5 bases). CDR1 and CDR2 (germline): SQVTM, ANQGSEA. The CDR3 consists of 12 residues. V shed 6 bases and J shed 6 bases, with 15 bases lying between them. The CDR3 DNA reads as TGCAGCGTGAGCAGGGAAGGGGCCGAGCAGTACTTC. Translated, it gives CSVSREGAEQYF.

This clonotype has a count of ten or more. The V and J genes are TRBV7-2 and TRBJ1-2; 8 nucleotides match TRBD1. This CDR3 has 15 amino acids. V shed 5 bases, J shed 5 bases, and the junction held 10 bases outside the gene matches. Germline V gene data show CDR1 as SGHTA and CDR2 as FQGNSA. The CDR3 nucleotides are TGTGCCAGCAGCCCCAACAGGGGGACCAGTTATGGCTACACCTTC. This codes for CASSPNRGTSYGYTF. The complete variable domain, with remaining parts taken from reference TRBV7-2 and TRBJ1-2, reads GAGVSQSPSNKVTEKGKDVELRCDPISGHTALYWYRQSLGQGLEFLIYFQGNSAPDKSGLPSDRFSAERTGGSVSTLTIQRTQQEDSAVYLCASSPNRGTSYGYTFGSGTRLTVV.

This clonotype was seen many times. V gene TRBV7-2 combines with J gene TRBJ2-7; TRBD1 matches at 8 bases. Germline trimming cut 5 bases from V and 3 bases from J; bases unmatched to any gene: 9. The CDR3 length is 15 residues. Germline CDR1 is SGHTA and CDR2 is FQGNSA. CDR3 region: CASSTGTGSYYEQYF. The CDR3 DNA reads TGTGCCAGCAGCACTGGGACAGGCTCATACTACGAGCAGTACTTC.

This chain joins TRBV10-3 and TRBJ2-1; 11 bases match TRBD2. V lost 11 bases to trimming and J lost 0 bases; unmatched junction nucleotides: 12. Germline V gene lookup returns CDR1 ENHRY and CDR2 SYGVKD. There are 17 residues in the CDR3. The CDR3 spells CASRGLAGGSSYNEQFF. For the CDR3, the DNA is TGTGCCTCAAGGGGGCTAGCGGGAGGTAGCTCCTACAATGAGCAGTTCTTC.

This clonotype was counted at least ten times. The CDR3 sequence: CATSASREFSGANVLTF. CDR3 DNA sequence: TGTGCCACCAGTGCATCGCGGGAGTTCTCTGGGGCCAACGTCCTGACTTTC. The gene calls are TRBV24-1 and TRBJ2-6, with 7 bases fitting TRBD2. CDR1 and CDR2 from the germline V gene are KGHDR and SFDVKD. This CDR3 has 17 residues. V lost 5 bases, J lost 0 bases, and 6 bases stayed unmatched.